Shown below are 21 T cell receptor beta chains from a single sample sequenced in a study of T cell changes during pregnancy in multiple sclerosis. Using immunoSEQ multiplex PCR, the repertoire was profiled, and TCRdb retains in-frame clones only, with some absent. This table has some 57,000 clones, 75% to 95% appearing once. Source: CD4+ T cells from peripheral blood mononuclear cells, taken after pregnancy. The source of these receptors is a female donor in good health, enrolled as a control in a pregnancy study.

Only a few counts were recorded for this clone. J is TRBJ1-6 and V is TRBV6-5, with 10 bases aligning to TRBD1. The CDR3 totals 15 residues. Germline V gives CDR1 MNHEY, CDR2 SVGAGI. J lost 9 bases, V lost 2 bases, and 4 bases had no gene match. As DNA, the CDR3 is TGTGCCAGCAGTTACGCGACAGGGGGCTCTTCACCCCTCCACTTT. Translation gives CASSYATGGSSPLHF.

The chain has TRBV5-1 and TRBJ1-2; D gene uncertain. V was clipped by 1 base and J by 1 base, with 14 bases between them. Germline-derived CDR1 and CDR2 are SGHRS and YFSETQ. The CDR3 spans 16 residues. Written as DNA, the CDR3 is TGCGCCAGCAGCTTGACTACACCGGATATTAACTATGGCTACACCTTC. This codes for CASSLTTPDINYGYTF.

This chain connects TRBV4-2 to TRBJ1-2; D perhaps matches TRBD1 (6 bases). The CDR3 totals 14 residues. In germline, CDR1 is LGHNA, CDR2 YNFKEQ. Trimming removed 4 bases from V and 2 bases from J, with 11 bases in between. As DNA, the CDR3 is TGTGCCAGCAGCCGAAGGACAGCAAACTATGGCTACACCTTC. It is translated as CASSRRTANYGYTF.

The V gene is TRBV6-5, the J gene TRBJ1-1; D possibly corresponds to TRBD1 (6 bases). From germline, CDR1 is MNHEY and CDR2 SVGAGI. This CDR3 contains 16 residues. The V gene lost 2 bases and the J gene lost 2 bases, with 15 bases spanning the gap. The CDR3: CASSYDRGGRNTEAFF. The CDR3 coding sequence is TGTGCCAGCAGTTACGATCGGGGGGGCCGTAACACTGAAGCTTTCTTT.

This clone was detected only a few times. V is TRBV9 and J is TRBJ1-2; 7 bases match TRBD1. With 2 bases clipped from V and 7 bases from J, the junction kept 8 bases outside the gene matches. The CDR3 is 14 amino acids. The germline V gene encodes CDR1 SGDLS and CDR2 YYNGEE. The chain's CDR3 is CASSVIDREVGYTF. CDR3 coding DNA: TGTGCCAGCAGCGTGATAGACAGGGAAGTTGGCTACACCTTC.

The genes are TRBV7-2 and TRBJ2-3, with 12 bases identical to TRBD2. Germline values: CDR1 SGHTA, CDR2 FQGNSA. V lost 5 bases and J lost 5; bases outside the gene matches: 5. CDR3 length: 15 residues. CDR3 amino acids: CASSVTSGGKDTQYF. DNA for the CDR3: TGTGCCAGCAGCGTTACTAGCGGGGGGAAAGATACGCAGTATTTT.

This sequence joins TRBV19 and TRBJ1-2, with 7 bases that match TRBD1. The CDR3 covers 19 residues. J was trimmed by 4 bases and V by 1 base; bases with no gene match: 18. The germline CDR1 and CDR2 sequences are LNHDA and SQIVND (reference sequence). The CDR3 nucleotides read TGTGCCAGTAGTATAGCTTCCCCCGGGACAGTCGCGGGGTTCTATGGCTACACCTTC. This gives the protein CASSIASPGTVAGFYGYTF.

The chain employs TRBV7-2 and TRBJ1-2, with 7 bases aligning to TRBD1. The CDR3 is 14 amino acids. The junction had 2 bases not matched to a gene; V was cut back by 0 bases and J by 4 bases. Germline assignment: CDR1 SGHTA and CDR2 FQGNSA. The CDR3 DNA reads TGTGCCAGCAGCTTAGCTGGGACAGCCTATGGCTACACCTTC. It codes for CASSLAGTAYGYTF.

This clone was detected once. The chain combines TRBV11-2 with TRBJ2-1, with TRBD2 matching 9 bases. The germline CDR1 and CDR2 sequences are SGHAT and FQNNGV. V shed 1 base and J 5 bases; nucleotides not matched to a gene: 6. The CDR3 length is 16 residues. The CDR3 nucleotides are TGTGCCAGCAGCTTAGCAGGCGGGGGGGCCCACAATGAGCAGTTCTTC. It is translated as CASSLAGGGAHNEQFF.

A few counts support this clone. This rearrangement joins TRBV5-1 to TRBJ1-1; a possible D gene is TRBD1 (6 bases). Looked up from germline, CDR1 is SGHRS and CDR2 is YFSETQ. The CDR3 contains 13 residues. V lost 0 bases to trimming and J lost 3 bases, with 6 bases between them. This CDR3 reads CASSLDRDTEAFF. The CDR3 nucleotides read TGCGCCAGCAGCTTGGACAGGGACACTGAAGCTTTCTTT.

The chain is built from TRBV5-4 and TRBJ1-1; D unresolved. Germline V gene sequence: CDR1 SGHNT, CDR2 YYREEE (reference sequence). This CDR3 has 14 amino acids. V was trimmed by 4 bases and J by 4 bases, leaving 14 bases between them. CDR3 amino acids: CASSPENAVTEAFF. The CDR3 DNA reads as TGTGCCAGCAGCCCTGAGAACGCTGTCACTGAAGCTTTCTTT.

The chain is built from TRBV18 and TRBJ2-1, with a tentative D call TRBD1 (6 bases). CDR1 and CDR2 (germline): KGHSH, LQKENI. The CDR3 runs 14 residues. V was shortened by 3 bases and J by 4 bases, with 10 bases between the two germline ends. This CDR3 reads CASSPGQSYNEQFF. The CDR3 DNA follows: TGTGCCAGCTCACCTGGACAGAGTTACAATGAGCAGTTCTTC.

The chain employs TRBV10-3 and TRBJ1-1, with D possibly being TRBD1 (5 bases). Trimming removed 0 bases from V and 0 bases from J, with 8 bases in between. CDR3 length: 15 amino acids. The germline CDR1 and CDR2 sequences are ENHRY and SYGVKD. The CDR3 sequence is CAISESAGMNTEAFF. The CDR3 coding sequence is TGTGCCATCAGTGAGTCGGCAGGGATGAACACTGAAGCTTTCTTT.

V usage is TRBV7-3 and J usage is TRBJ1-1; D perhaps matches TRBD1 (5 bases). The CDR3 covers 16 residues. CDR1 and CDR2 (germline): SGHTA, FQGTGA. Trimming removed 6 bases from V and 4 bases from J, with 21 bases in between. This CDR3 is CASSRGGLQPGTEAFF. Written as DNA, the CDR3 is TGTGCCAGCAGTCGGGGGGGACTCCAACCAGGCACTGAAGCTTTCTTT.

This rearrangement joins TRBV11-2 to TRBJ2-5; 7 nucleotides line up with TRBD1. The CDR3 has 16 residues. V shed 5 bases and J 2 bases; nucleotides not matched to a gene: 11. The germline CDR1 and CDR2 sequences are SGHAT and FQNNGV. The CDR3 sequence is CASSRDRAPYQETQYF. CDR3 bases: TGTGCCAGCAGCCGTGACAGGGCCCCTTATCAAGAGACCCAGTACTTC.

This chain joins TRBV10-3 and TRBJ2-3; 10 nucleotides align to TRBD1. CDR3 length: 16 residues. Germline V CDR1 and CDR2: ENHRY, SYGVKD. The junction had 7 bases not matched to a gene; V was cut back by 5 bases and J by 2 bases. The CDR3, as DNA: TGTGCCATCAGTTCCGGGACAGGGGAGTACACAGATACGCAGTATTTT. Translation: CAISSGTGEYTDTQYF.

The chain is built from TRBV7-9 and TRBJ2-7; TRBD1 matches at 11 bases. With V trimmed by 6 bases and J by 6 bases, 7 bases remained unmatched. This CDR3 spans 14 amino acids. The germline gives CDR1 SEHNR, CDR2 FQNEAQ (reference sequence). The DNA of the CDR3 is TGTGCCAGCAGTCCCGGGACAGGGGGTCTCGAGCAGTACTTC. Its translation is CASSPGTGGLEQYF.

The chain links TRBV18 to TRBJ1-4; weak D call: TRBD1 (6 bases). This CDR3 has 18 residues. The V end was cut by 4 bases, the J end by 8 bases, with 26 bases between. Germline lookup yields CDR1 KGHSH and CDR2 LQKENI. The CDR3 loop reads CASSHAPLSSGVGEKLFF. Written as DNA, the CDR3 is TGTGCCAGCTCACACGCCCCTCTAAGCTCAGGGGTCGGGGAAAAACTGTTTTTT.

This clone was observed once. The CDR3 DNA is TGTGCCAGTAGTTACAGGATGGGATACGAGCAGTACTTC. Translation: CASSYRMGYEQYF. The V gene is TRBV19, the J gene TRBJ2-7, with TRBD1 as a possible D gene (5 bases). The CDR3 has 13 residues. V lost 5 bases to trimming and J lost 4 bases, with 12 bases between them. Germline V gene data show CDR1 as LNHDA and CDR2 as SQIVND (reference sequence).

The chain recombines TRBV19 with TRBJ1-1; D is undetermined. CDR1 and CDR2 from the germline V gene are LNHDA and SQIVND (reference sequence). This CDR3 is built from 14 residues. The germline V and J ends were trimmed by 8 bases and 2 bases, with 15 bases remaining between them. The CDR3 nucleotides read TGTGCCAGTGGGGAGGGCCGTATAAACACTGAAGCTTTCTTT. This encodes CASGEGRINTEAFF.

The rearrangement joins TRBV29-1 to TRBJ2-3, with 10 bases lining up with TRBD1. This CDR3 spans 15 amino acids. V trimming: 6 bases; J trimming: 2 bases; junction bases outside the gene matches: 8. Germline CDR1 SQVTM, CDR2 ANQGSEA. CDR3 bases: TGCAGCGTCGCGCCGACAGGGGGCTACACAGATACGCAGTATTTT. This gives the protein CSVAPTGGYTDTQYF.